These T cell receptor beta chains were read from a single sample in a study of CXCR3-negative and CXCR3-positive naive CD8 T cells. TCRdb reworked the 5' RACE reads into one entry per CDR3 protein, no DNA. This sample contains fewer than 6,500 distinct CDR3 sequences. The sample was naive CXCR3+ CD8+ T cells from blood. The receptors derive from a human donor in good health. Some clones in this sample may be carry-over from other donors' samples. The CDR3 runs from the conserved cysteine through the conserved F or W. The order of the fields is J gene, V gene, clone size, CDR3 protein. Some rows have no size entry. The others give once, few or many, or a class for an expanded clone.

TRBJ2-3 TRBV2 - CASNSPPPRGTDTQYF
TRBJ2-2 TRBV29-1 medium-sized CSVEENTGELFF
TRBJ2-3 TRBV25-1 - CASSATYGYRTDTQYF
TRBJ2-7 TRBV30 - CAWSPGYEQYF
TRBJ2-1 TRBV11-2 - CASSLVLAGTYNEQFF
TRBJ2-1 TRBV7-9 - CASSLALGTSGRDSGNEQFF
TRBJ1-5 TRBV27 medium-sized CASSPGTDYQPQHF
TRBJ1-2 TRBV29-1 medium-sized CSVVVGYGYTF
TRBJ2-3 TRBV16 - CASSQPFETDTQYF
TRBJ2-1 TRBV19 - CASTPNGGGVQFF
TRBJ2-4 TRBV27 - CASSLIPIAKNIQYF
TRBJ1-1 TRBV7-9 - CASSPAGYADTEAFF
TRBJ1-1 TRBV6-2/TRBV6-3 - CASSYAGALEAFF
TRBJ2-7 TRBV29-1 - CSVGETGSSYEQYF
TRBJ2-7 TRBV4-3 - CASSQDRLSYEQYF
TRBJ2-7 TRBV28 medium-sized CAGGQDYEQYF
TRBJ1-1 TRBV29-1 medium-sized CSVATQVEAFF
TRBJ2-7 TRBV20-1 medium-sized CSARVPGGFGEQYF
TRBJ2-5 TRBV20-1 medium-sized CSARVPGQGIPGETQYF
TRBJ2-3 TRBV5-6 - CASSLSTDTQYF
TRBJ2-5 TRBV5-1 - CASRSREGLGETQYF
TRBJ2-7 TRBV29-1 medium-sized CSVEDPDRESYEQYF
TRBJ2-7 TRBV5-1 - CASSKPRQGAYEQYF
TRBJ2-7 TRBV29-1 medium-sized CSVVVLGEQYF
TRBJ2-1 TRBV20-1 medium-sized CSAKSGGTSYNEQFF
TRBJ2-2 TRBV19 - CASTWGGIGELFF
TRBJ1-1 TRBV7-9 medium-sized CASSSSSNTEAFF
TRBJ1-5 TRBV29-1 medium-sized CSVRQGGGQPQHF
TRBJ2-7 TRBV12-3/TRBV12-4 - CASSTRRDGYEQYF
TRBJ1-2 TRBV20-1 medium-sized CSARDLNGTAYGYTF
TRBJ2-2 TRBV20-1 medium-sized CSARDLEAKNTGELFF
TRBJ2-5 TRBV6-5 - CASTEIGGTQYF
TRBJ1-1 TRBV20-1 medium-sized CSASPASYTEAFF
TRBJ1-1 TRBV29-1 - CSGLLGTEAFF
TRBJ2-1 TRBV21-1 medium-sized CASSKIHRRRDRYNEQFF
TRBJ2-2 TRBV7-3 - CASSSTGLTGELFF
TRBJ2-1 TRBV7-6 - CASSLARDNEQFF